Shown below are 21 T cell receptor beta chains from a single sample sequenced in a study of blood T cell repertoires in COVID-19 (TCRdb year 2020). Library preparation used the immunoSEQ multiplex PCR assay. This is the immuneACCESS table as TCRdb keeps it, with only in-frame sequences that have V and J called. A part of the clones is gone; compared with another copy, unresolved V genes explain less than half, and the rest is unexplained. Within this sample are approximately 250,000 clones, with approximately 90% of them counted one time only. Over 3.5% of the sample is taken by the ten largest. Sequenced material: PBMCs or T cells enriched from blood (not recorded which). All receptors come from a woman aged 30 to 39 with acute COVID-19.

The chain has TRBV18 and TRBJ1-2, with TRBD1 matching 7 bases. Germline V gene data show CDR1 as KGHSH and CDR2 as LQKENI. Trimming removed 5 bases from V and 1 base from J; junction bases left unmatched: 7. The CDR3 consists of 15 residues. Here the CDR3 reads CASSGRQGNNYGYTF. In DNA form, the CDR3 reads TGTGCCAGCTCAGGAAGACAGGGAAATAACTATGGCTACACCTTC.

J is TRBJ2-3 and V is TRBV11-3; possibly TRBD1 for D (5 bases). The CDR3 spans 17 residues. Between the trimmed V and J ends, which lost 4 bases and 1 base, there was a span of 18 bases. The germline V gene encodes CDR1 SGHNT and CDR2 YENEEA. CDR3 sequence: CASSSGAGGEGTDTQYF. The CDR3 DNA follows: TGTGCCAGCAGCTCTGGGGCTGGCGGAGAGGGCACAGATACGCAGTATTTT.

This clone came up once. The chain combines TRBV5-7 with TRBJ1-5, with TRBD1 as a possible D gene (5 bases). TRBV5-7 is labeled an ORF, and its function is uncertain. V lost 4 bases to trimming and J lost 0 bases, with 14 bases between them. CDR3 size: 16 residues. CDR3 loop: CASSTDRVYSNQPQHF. For the CDR3, the DNA is TGTGCCAGCAGCACAGACAGAGTATATAGCAATCAGCCCCAGCATTTT.

The V and J genes are TRBV5-6 and TRBJ1-1; TRBD1 matches 12 bases. Germline trimming cut 9 bases from V and 0 bases from J; bases unmatched to any gene: 3. The germline V gene has CDR1 SGHDT and CDR2 YYEEEE. This CDR3 is built from 14 residues. In nucleotides, the CDR3 is TGTGCCACCGGGACAGGGGGCATGAACACTGAAGCTTTCTTT. Its protein is CATGTGGMNTEAFF.

The chain uses TRBV2 and TRBJ2-1, with 7 bases fitting TRBD1. The J segment lost 3 bases and the V segment lost 6 bases, leaving 8 bases of the junction unmatched. This CDR3 has 15 residues. CDR1 and CDR2 (germline): SNHLY, FYNNEI. CDR3 protein: CASRPPDRVYNEQFF. The CDR3 nucleotides are TGTGCCAGCAGGCCCCCCGACAGGGTCTACAATGAGCAGTTCTTC.

The V call is TRBV7-2, the J call TRBJ2-7, with 10 bases identical to TRBD2. Germline loops: CDR1 SGHTA, CDR2 FQGNSA. The CDR3 covers 19 residues. Unmatched junction bases numbered 11, after V lost 0 bases and J lost 0 bases. The DNA for the CDR3 is TGTGCCAGCAGCTTAGCCACACCAGGACTAGCGGCCAGCTCCTACGAGCAGTACTTC. Its protein product is CASSLATPGLAASSYEQYF.

J is TRBJ2-1 and V is TRBV21-1; the D call of TRBD1 is as the table states it, not checked on the DNA. TRBV21-1 is assigned pseudogene status. CDR3 length equals 16 residues. The CDR3 spells CASSKEGDDLCSEQFF. In DNA form, the CDR3 reads TGTGCCAGCAGCAAAGAGGGGGACGACCTCTGTAGTGAGCAGTTCTTC.

The genes are TRBV27 and TRBJ2-1; D is possibly TRBD1 (5 bases). Germline V gives CDR1 MNHEY, CDR2 SMNVEV (reference sequence). This CDR3 is built from 16 residues. Trimming left V 4 bases short and J 6 bases short, with 19 bases between. This CDR3 reads CASSSDVVSRVNEQFF. The CDR3 region has the DNA TGTGCCAGCAGTTCGGACGTAGTCTCCAGGGTCAATGAGCAGTTCTTC.

This chain connects TRBV19 to TRBJ1-6; possible D gene TRBD1, 6 bases. Germline CDR1 reads LNHDA; CDR2 reads SQIVND (reference sequence). The CDR3 length is 16 residues. V was shortened by 3 bases and J by 10 bases, with 19 bases between the two germline ends. This CDR3 is CASSISGTLRNSPLHF. For the CDR3, the DNA is TGTGCCAGTAGTATTTCCGGGACACTGAGGAACTCACCCCTCCACTTT.

This chain uses TRBV18 with TRBJ2-2; TRBD2 agrees at 15 bases. This CDR3 has 18 amino acids. With 0 bases clipped from V and 5 bases from J, the junction kept 4 bases outside the gene matches. Germline loops: CDR1 KGHSH, CDR2 LQKENI. CDR3 nucleotides: TGTGCCAGCTCACCACCGGGGACTAGCGGGAGGATTACCGGGGAGCTGTTTTTT. It specifies CASSPPGTSGRITGELFF.

The V gene is TRBV6-1, the J gene TRBJ2-7; D remains ambiguous. The CDR3 sequence is 11 residues long. Trimming removed 2 bases at V and 8 bases at J, with 7 bases between. Germline-derived CDR1 and CDR2 are MNHNS and SASEGT. The chain's CDR3 is CASSEWAQQYF. In DNA form, the CDR3 reads TGTGCCAGCAGTGAATGGGCGCAGCAGTACTTC.

The rearrangement links TRBV11-2 to TRBJ2-2, with TRBD2 matching 7 bases. Germline V lookup: CDR1 SGHAT, CDR2 FQNNGV. The J segment lost 4 bases and the V segment lost 4 bases, leaving 12 bases of the junction unmatched. The CDR3 length is 17 residues. CDR3 bases: TGTGCCAGCAGCTCGGCCCCGGGAGGTCCTCCCACCGGGGAGCTGTTTTTT. Amino acids: CASSSAPGGPPTGELFF.

The V call is TRBV5-4, the J call TRBJ2-7; the D gene is possibly TRBD2 (6 bases). This CDR3 has 17 residues. Germline V CDR1 and CDR2: SGHNT, YYREEE (reference sequence). Trimming took off 0 bases at V and 3 bases at J, with 19 bases between the two ends. The CDR3 nucleotides are TGTGCCAGCAGCTTGGGGCAGGGACTCCAAAACTACTACGAGCAGTACTTC. The encoded protein is CASSLGQGLQNYYEQYF.

The chain joins TRBV6-8 to TRBJ1-2, with D perhaps matching TRBD1 (5 bases). CDR1 and CDR2 (germline): MNHGY, SAAAGT. The CDR3 sequence is 15 residues long. The V and J ends lost 2 bases and 0 bases respectively, with 10 bases between them. The CDR3 DNA reads as TGTGCCAGCAGTTACGGGCGGGGGACTAACTATGGCTACACCTTC. Translated, it gives CASSYGRGTNYGYTF.

DNA of the CDR3: TGTGCCAGCAGCGCGGGACTAGCGGTGAACAATGAGCAGTTCTTC. It codes for CASSAGLAVNNEQFF. The gene calls are TRBV2 and TRBJ2-1; 11 nucleotides match TRBD2. CDR3 length: 15 residues. Germline trimming cut 6 bases from V and 5 bases from J; bases unmatched to any gene: 6. Germline-derived CDR1 and CDR2 are SNHLY and FYNNEI. Full variable domain (outside the CDR3, taken from reference TRBV2 and TRBJ2-1): EPEVTQTPSHQVTQMGQEVILRCVPISNHLYFYWYRQILGQKVEFLVSFYNNEISEKSEIFDDQFSVERPDGSNFTLKIRSTKLEDSAMYFCASSAGLAVNNEQFFGPGTRLTVL.

The V gene is TRBV28, the J gene TRBJ2-2, with 10 nucleotides matching TRBD1. This CDR3 spans 14 amino acids. V lost 7 bases, J lost 7 bases, and 6 bases stayed unmatched. Per germline, CDR1 MDHEN and CDR2 SYDVKM. The CDR3 here is CASISGTGVGELFF. The DNA of the CDR3 is TGTGCCAGCATTAGTGGGACAGGGGTCGGGGAGCTGTTTTTT.

The V and J genes are TRBV13 and TRBJ2-7, with 9 bases fitting TRBD2. This CDR3 is built from 15 residues. CDR1 and CDR2 from the germline V gene are PRHDT and FYEKMQ (reference sequence). V was pared by 1 base and J by 3 bases, with 4 bases of the junction left unmatched. CDR3: CASSLVLAGNYEQYF. The CDR3 coding sequence is TGTGCCAGCAGCTTAGTACTAGCGGGTAACTACGAGCAGTACTTC.

The rearrangement links TRBV10-3 to TRBJ2-7; the D is unclear. This CDR3 spans 15 amino acids. V was pared by 0 bases and J by 3 bases, with 12 bases between. Germline assignment: CDR1 ENHRY and CDR2 SYGVKD. The DNA for the CDR3 is TGTGCCATCAGTGAGTCTCAACAGTTTAACTACGAGCAGTACTTC. Translation gives CAISESQQFNYEQYF.

The rearrangement links TRBV4-2 to TRBJ1-3; D is ambiguous. The CDR3 contains 17 residues. V was cut by 0 bases and J by 0 bases, with 12 bases left in between. CDR1 and CDR2 from the germline V gene are LGHNA and YNFKEQ. In DNA, the CDR3 is TGTGCCAGCAGCCAAGAGATCCAGGAAATCTCTGGAAACACCATATATTTT. As protein: CASSQEIQEISGNTIYF.

The chain couples TRBV7-9 to TRBJ2-3; D possibly corresponds to TRBD2 (6 bases). From germline, CDR1 is SEHNR and CDR2 FQNEAQ (reference sequence). The CDR3 spans 14 residues. V dropped 2 bases and J dropped 1 base, with 7 bases sitting between them. CDR3 sequence (DNA): TGTGCCAGCAGCTTAACGGGGGGCACAGATACGCAGTATTTT. This codes for CASSLTGGTDTQYF.

CDR3 sequence: CASSGGTSGFNNEQFF. DNA for the CDR3: TGTGCCAGTAGTGGGGGGACTAGCGGTTTTAACAATGAGCAGTTCTTC. V is TRBV19 and J is TRBJ2-1; 11 bases match TRBD2. CDR1 is LNHDA, CDR2 SQIVND, per germline (reference sequence). V shed 5 bases and J 5 bases; nucleotides not matched to a gene: 8. This CDR3 has 16 amino acids.